The clone carrying this T cell receptor beta chain was picked up one time. These data belong to a study of blood T cell repertoires in COVID-19. Study overall: Some COVID-19 samples were acute and others convalescent; all came from the United States, Italy and Spain. PBMCs, B-cell-depleted T cells, or T cells provided the cDNA or gDNA that made up the material.

As processed by the authors: Amplifying reference gene primers gave estimates of nucleated cell counts. Method: immunoSEQ multiplex PCR; TCRdb's copy keeps in-frame clones and lacks some. The V and J calls and clone size come from that table; D and trimming were worked out from the DNA. The table includes almost 250,000 clones, about 89% detected once. The CDR3 has 15 residues. V was trimmed by 3 bases and J by 8 bases, leaving 14 bases between them. CDR1 LGHDT and CDR2 YNNKEL come from the germline V gene (reference sequence). The genes are TRBV3-1 (or the pseudogene TRBV3-2) and TRBJ1-6; D might be TRBD1 (6 bases). The sequence was obtained from a woman between 55 and 75 years old who had recovered from COVID-19. Sequenced material: peripheral blood. This chain's CDR3 is CASSHIGGVDSPLHF. In DNA, the CDR3 is TGTGCCAGCAGCCATATTGGGGGCGTTGATTCACCCCTCCACTTT.